The sample holds many counts of the clone carrying this T cell receptor beta chain. Its cognate antigen is unknown. This entry is derived from a study of T cells in Graves' hyperthyroidism and ophthalmopathy. This CDR3 is 14 amino acids long. In germline, CDR1 is SGHDT, CDR2 YYEEEE. The V end was cut by 0 bases, the J end by 1 base, with 7 bases between. Diagnosis rested on symptoms, serum thyroxine and TRAb, thyroid ultrasound, and orbital computed tomography. There were TCR beta CDR3 regions amplified from RNA transcripts. HTBI primers were used for first-round RT-PCR of the TCR CDR3. One entry per CDR3 protein results from TCRdb running MiXCR on the multiplex PCR reads. This sample yields about half a million distinct CDR3 sequences, of which roughly 25% are seen a single time; 11% belongs to the top ten. Overall study results and limits: The majority of expanded thyroid clonotypes above 0.001 also appeared in blood. A 13 V-J model separated ophthalmopathy from stable hyperthyroidism.

Input material: blood. The V call is TRBV5-6, the J call TRBJ1-1; D is undetermined. The receptor's source is a woman younger than 45 with Graves' ophthalmopathy. The CDR3 sequence: CASSLASGNTEAFF. The CDR3 coding sequence is TGTGCCAGCAGCTTGGCCAGCGGGAACACTGAAGCTTTCTTT.